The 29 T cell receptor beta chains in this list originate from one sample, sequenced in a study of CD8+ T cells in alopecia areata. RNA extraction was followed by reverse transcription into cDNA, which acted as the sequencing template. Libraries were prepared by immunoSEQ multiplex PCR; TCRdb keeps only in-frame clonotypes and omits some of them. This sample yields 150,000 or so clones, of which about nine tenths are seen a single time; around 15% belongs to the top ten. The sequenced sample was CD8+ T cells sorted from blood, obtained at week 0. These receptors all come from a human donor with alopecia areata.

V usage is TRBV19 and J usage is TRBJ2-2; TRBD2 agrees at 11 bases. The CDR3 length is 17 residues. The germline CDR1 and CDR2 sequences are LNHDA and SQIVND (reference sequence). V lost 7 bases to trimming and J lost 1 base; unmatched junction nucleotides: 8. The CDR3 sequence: CASTLELAGENTGELFF. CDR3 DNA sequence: TGTGCCAGTACCCTGGAACTAGCGGGGGAGAACACCGGGGAGCTGTTTTTT.

CDR3 protein: CASSYAMGFPDTQYF. Here the CDR3 DNA reads TGTGCCAGCAGTTACGCTATGGGTTTCCCAGATACGCAGTATTTT. The J gene is TRBJ2-3, the V gene TRBV6-5; D is uncertain. The CDR3 runs 15 residues. Germline V CDR1 and CDR2: MNHEY, SVGAGI. V lost 2 bases to trimming and J lost 4 bases, with 13 bases between them.

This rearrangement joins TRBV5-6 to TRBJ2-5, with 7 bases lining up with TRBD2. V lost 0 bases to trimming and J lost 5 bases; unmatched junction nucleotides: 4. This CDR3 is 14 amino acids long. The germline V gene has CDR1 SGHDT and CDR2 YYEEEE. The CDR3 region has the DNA TGTGCCAGCAGCTTGGCGGGGGGTTCGGAGACCCAGTACTTC. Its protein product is CASSLAGGSETQYF.

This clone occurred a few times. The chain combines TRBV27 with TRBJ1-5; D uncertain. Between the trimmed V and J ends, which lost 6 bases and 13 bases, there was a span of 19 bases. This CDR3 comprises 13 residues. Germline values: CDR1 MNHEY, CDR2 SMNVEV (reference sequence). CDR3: CASSPRQSRGQHF. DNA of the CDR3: TGTGCCAGCAGCCCACGGCAATCCCGCGGTCAGCATTTT.

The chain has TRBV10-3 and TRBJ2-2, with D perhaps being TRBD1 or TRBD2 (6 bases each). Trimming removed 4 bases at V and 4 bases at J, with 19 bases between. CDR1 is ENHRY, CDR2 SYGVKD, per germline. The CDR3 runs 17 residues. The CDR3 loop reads CAISGPEGGRGTGELFF. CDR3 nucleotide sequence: TGTGCCATCAGTGGACCTGAGGGGGGCCGCGGCACCGGGGAGCTGTTTTTT.

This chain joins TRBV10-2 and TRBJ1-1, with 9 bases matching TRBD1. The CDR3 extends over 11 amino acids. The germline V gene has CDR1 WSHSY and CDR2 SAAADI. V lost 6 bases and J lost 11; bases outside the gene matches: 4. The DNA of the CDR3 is TGCGCCAGCAGGAGTGGGACAGGGGCTTTCTTT. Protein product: CASRSGTGAFF.

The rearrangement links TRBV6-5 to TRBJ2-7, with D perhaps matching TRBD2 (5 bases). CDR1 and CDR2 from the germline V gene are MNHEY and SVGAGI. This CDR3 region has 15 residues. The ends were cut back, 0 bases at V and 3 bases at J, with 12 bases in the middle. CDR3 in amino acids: CASSYSNERCYEQYF. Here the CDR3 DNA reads TGTGCCAGCAGTTACTCGAACGAGCGGTGCTACGAGCAGTACTTC.

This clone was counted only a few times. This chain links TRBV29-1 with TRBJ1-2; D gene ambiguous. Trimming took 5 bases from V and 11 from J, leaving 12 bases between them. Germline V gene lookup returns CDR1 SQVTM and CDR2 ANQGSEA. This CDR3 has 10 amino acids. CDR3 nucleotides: TGCAGCGTTAACCCCTCGGGTTACACCTTC. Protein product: CSVNPSGYTF.

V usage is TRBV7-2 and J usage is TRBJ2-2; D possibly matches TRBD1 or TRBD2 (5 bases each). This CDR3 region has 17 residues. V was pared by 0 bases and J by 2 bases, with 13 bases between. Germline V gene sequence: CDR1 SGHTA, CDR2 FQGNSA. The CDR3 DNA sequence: TGTGCCAGCAGCTTAGCGAGGGGAGTGGGTAACACCGGGGAGCTGTTTTTT. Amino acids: CASSLARGVGNTGELFF.

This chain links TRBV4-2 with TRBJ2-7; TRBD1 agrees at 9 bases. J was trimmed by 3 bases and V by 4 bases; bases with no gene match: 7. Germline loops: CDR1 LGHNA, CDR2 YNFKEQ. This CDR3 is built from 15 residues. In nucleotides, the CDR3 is TGTGCCAGCAGCCGGCACAGGGGGCTTTTCTACGAGCAGTACTTC. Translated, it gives CASSRHRGLFYEQYF.

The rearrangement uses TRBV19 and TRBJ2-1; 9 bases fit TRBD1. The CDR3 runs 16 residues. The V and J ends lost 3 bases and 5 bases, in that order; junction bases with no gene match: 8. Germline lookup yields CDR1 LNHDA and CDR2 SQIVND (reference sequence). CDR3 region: CASSIAWDRVNNEQFF. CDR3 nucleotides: TGTGCCAGTAGTATTGCTTGGGACAGGGTAAACAATGAGCAGTTCTTC.

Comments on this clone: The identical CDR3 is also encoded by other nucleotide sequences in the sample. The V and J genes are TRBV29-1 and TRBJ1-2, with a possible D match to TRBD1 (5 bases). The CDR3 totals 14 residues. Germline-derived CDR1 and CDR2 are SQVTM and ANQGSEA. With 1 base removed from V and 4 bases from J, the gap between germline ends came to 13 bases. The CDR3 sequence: CSVEVDTGPYGYTF. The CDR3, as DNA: TGCAGCGTTGAAGTCGACACAGGCCCCTATGGCTACACCTTC.

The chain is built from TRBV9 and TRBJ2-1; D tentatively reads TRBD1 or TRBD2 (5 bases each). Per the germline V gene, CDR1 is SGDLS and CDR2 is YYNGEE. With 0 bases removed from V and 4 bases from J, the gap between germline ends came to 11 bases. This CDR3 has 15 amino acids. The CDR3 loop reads CASSVGGNNYNEQFF. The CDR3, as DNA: TGTGCCAGCAGCGTAGGGGGGAACAATTACAATGAGCAGTTCTTC.

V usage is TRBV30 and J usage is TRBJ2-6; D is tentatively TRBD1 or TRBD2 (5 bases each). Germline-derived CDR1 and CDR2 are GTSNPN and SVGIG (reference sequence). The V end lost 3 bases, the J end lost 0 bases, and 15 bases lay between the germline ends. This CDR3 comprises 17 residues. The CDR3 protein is CAWSLYLGTSGANVLTF. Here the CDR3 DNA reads TGTGCCTGGAGCCTTTACTTAGGGACCTCTGGGGCCAACGTCCTGACTTTC.

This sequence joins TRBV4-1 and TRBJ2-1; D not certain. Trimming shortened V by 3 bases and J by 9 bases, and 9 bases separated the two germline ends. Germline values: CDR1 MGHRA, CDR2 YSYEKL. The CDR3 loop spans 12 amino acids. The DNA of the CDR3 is TGCGCCAGCAGCCACGAGGCGGCTGAGCAGTTCTTC. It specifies CASSHEAAEQFF.

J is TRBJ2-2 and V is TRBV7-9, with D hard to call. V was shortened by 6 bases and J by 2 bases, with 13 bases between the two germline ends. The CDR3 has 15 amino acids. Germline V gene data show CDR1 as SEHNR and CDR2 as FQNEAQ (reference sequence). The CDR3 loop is CASSPTLPNTGELFF. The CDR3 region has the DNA TGTGCCAGCAGTCCGACCCTACCAAACACCGGGGAGCTGTTTTTT.

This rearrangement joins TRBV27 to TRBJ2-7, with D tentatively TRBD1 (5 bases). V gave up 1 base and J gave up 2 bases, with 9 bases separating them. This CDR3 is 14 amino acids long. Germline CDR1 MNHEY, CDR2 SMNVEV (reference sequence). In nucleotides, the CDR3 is TGTGCCAGCAGTTTATTCCAGGGTGCCTACGAGCAGTACTTC. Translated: CASSLFQGAYEQYF.

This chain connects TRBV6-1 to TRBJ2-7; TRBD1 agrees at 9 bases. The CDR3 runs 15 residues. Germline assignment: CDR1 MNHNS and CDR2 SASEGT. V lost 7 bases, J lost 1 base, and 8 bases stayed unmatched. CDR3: CASTGDRDVSYEQYF. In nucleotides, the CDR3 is TGTGCCAGCACAGGGGACAGGGACGTATCCTACGAGCAGTACTTC.

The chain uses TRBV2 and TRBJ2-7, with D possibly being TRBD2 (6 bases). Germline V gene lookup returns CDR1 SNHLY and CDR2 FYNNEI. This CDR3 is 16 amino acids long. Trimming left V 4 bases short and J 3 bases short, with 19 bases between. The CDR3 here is CASSGSVSGTLYEQYF. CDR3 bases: TGTGCCAGCAGTGGGTCGGTTTCGGGGACTCTCTACGAGCAGTACTTC.

CDR3 nucleotide sequence: TGTGCCAGTTCTTGGGACCGACAAGCTGACGAGCAGTACTTC. Encoded protein: CASSWDRQADEQYF. The chain links TRBV19 to TRBJ2-7; D tentatively fits TRBD1 or TRBD2 (5 bases each). The CDR3 consists of 14 residues. Germline values: CDR1 LNHDA, CDR2 SQIVND (reference sequence). V was shortened by 8 bases and J by 5 bases, with 19 bases between the two germline ends.

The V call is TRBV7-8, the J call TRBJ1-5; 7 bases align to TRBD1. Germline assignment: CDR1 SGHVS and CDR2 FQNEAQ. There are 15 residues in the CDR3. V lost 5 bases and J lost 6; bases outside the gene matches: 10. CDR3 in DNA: TGTGCCAGCAGCGCGGAGGGAGGGGGCGGTCAGCCCCAGCATTTT. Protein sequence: CASSAEGGGGQPQHF.

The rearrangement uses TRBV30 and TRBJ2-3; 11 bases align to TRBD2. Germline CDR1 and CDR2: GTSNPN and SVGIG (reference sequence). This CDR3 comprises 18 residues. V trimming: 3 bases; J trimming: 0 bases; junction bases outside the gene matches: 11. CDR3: CAWRSRLAGRSSTDTQYF. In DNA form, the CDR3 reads TGTGCCTGGAGGAGTCGACTAGCGGGGCGATCTAGCACAGATACGCAGTATTTT.

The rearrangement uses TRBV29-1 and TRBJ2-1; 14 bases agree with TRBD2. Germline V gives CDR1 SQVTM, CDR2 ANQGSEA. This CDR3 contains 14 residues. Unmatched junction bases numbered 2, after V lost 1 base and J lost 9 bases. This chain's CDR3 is CSVEAGTSGSEQFF. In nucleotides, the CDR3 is TGCAGCGTTGAAGCCGGGACTAGCGGGAGTGAGCAGTTCTTC.

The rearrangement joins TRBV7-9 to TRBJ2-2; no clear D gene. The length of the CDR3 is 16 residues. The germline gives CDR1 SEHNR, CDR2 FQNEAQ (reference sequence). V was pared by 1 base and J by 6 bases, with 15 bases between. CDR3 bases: TGTGCCAGCAGCTTAGTTGTCCTCTTCGTCGCCGGGGAGCTGTTTTTT. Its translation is CASSLVVLFVAGELFF.

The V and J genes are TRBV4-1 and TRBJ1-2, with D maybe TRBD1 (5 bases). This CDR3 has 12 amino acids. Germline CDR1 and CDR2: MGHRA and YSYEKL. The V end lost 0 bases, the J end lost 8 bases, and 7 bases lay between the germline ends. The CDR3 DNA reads TGCGCCAGCAGCCAAGATGGGGGAGGCTACACCTTC. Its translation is CASSQDGGGYTF.

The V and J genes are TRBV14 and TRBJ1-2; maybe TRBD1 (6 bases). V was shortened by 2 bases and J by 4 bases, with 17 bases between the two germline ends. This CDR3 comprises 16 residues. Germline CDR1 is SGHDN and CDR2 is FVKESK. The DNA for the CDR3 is TGTGCCAGCAGCCAAAGAGGCCAACAGGGTCGCTATGGCTACACCTTC. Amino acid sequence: CASSQRGQQGRYGYTF.

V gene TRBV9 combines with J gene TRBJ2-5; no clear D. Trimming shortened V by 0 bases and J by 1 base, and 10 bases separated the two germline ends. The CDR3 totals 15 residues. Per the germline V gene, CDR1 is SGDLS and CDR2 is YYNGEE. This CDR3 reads CASSVGTQSQETQYF. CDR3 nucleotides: TGTGCCAGCAGCGTAGGGACCCAGAGCCAAGAGACCCAGTACTTC.

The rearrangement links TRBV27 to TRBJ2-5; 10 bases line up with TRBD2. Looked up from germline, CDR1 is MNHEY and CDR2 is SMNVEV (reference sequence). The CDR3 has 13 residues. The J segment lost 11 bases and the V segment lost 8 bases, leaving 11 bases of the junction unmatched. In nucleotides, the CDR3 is TGTGCCAGCGGGACCGGACTAGCGGTTGAGCAGTACTTC. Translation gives CASGTGLAVEQYF.

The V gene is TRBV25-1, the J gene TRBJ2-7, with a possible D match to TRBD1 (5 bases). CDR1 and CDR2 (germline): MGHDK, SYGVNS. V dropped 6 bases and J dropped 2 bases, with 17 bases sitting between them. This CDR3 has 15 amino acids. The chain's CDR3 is CASSPASGLTYEQYF. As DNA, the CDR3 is TGTGCCAGCAGCCCAGCATCAGGGCTTACCTACGAGCAGTACTTC.